These 24 T cell receptor beta chains originate from one sample sequenced in a study of siplizumab effects on memory and regulatory T cells. Generated by immunoSEQ multiplex PCR, the TCRdb table keeps only in-frame clones and is missing some. Altogether about 120,000 clones are present, around 93% being singletons, with the ten largest covering over 0.15%. What was sequenced was non-Treg CD4+ T cells sorted from blood. The receptors derive from a human donor in good health.

The chain is built from TRBV29-1 and TRBJ1-2, with 11 nucleotides matching TRBD1. Germline V gene lookup returns CDR1 SQVTM and CDR2 ANQGSEA. The J segment lost 3 bases and the V segment lost 6 bases, leaving 3 bases of the junction unmatched. The CDR3 is 13 residues long. This CDR3 reads CSVLGQGDYGYTF. The CDR3 DNA reads as TGCAGCGTGCTGGGACAGGGGGACTATGGCTACACCTTC.

The chain has TRBV7-2 and TRBJ1-2, with D perhaps matching TRBD1 (5 bases). This CDR3 region has 12 residues. Germline lookup yields CDR1 SGHTA and CDR2 FQGNSA. Trimming removed 2 bases from V and 7 bases from J, with 8 bases in between. The CDR3 DNA reads TGTGCCAGCAGCTTACCCAGGGTTGGCTACACCTTC. This encodes CASSLPRVGYTF.

The rearrangement joins TRBV7-6 to TRBJ2-3; possible D gene TRBD2, 7 bases. CDR1 SGHVS and CDR2 FNYEAQ come from the germline V gene. The CDR3 has 16 amino acids. V was cut by 5 bases and J by 2 bases, with 17 bases left in between. CDR3 in DNA: TGTGCCAGCAGCAAAGGTCCGGGGGGCTCCACAGATACGCAGTATTTT. Its protein product is CASSKGPGGSTDTQYF. Drawing the rest from reference TRBV7-6 and TRBJ2-3, the complete variable domain is GAGVSQSPRYKVTKRGQDVALRCDPISGHVSLYWYRQALGQGPEFLTYFNYEAQQDKSGLPNDRFSAERPEGSISTLTIQRTEQRDSAMYRCASSKGPGGSTDTQYFGPGTRLTVL.

This clone was seen a single time. The chain is built from TRBV7-2 and TRBJ2-7; 10 bases line up with TRBD1. V shed 4 bases and J 0 bases; nucleotides not matched to a gene: 3. CDR1 and CDR2 from the germline V gene are SGHTA and FQGNSA. CDR3 size: 15 residues. In DNA form, the CDR3 reads TGTGCCAGCAGCTCCCGGACAGGGGGCTCCTACGAGCAGTACTTC. Translation: CASSSRTGGSYEQYF.

The chain links TRBV2 to TRBJ2-3, with TRBD2 matching 13 bases. The CDR3 runs 15 residues. The J segment lost 2 bases and the V segment lost 6 bases, leaving 2 bases of the junction unmatched. CDR1 and CDR2 from the germline V gene are SNHLY and FYNNEI. This CDR3 reads CASRLAGGNTDTQYF. Written as DNA, the CDR3 is TGTGCCAGCAGACTAGCGGGGGGGAACACAGATACGCAGTATTTT.

The V call is TRBV4-2, the J call TRBJ2-1, with 8 positions matching TRBD1. V lost 4 bases and J lost 5; bases outside the gene matches: 10. The CDR3 runs to 16 residues. CDR1 is LGHNA and CDR2 is YNFKEQ in the germline V gene. The CDR3: CASSRGDRGGDNEQFF. The CDR3 bases are TGTGCCAGCAGCCGCGGCGACAGGGGTGGGGACAATGAGCAGTTCTTC.

The chain uses TRBV23-1 and TRBJ2-3; D is unclear. TRBV23-1 is assigned to the ORF class and has an uncertain function. V lost 4 bases and J 4 bases, leaving 6 bases between the germline ends. The CDR3 covers 12 residues. This CDR3 reads CASSRGPDTQYF. CDR3 in DNA: TGCGCCAGCAGTCGAGGACCAGATACGCAGTATTTT.

The rearrangement joins TRBV2 to TRBJ2-7; 8 bases line up with TRBD1. Looked up from germline, CDR1 is SNHLY and CDR2 is FYNNEI. The CDR3 contains 12 residues. V gave up 6 bases and J gave up 6 bases; unmatched junction bases: 4. CDR3 region: CASRTQGGEQYF. Written as DNA, the CDR3 is TGTGCCAGCAGGACACAGGGGGGCGAGCAGTACTTC. The variable domain in full, completed from reference TRBV2 and TRBJ2-7, reads EPEVTQTPSHQVTQMGQEVILRCVPISNHLYFYWYRQILGQKVEFLVSFYNNEISEKSEIFDDQFSVERPDGSNFTLKIRSTKLEDSAMYFCASRTQGGEQYFGPGTRLTVT.

This clone was found once. The V call is TRBV7-9, the J call TRBJ2-7; no firm D call. Per the germline V gene, CDR1 is SEHNR and CDR2 is FQNEAQ (reference sequence). There are 14 residues in the CDR3. The V end lost 6 bases, the J end lost 3 bases, and 15 bases lay between the germline ends. CDR3 DNA sequence: TGTGCCAGCAGTTCCATTGGCAAAATCTACGAGCAGTACTTC. It encodes CASSSIGKIYEQYF.

This clone came up a few times. The chain links TRBV6-5 to TRBJ1-6, with D possibly being TRBD1 (5 bases). This CDR3 is built from 15 residues. Germline lookup yields CDR1 MNHEY and CDR2 SVGAGI. Trimming cost V 2 bases and J 7 bases, with 12 bases left between them. This CDR3 is CASSYGGQVNSPLHF. In DNA form, the CDR3 reads TGTGCCAGCAGTTACGGGGGTCAGGTGAATTCACCCCTCCACTTT.

This chain's CDR3 is CASSLLGETQYF. CDR3 sequence (DNA): TGTGCCAGCAGTTTATTAGGAGAGACCCAGTACTTC. V is TRBV28 and J is TRBJ2-5; D remains ambiguous. The V and J ends lost 1 base and 4 bases respectively, with 4 bases between them. Germline CDR1 MDHEN, CDR2 SYDVKM. There are 12 residues in the CDR3.

The chain uses TRBV5-6 and TRBJ2-3; 10 bases match TRBD2. The CDR3 is 15 residues long. The J segment lost 6 bases and the V segment lost 2 bases, leaving 6 bases of the junction unmatched. Germline loops: CDR1 SGHDT, CDR2 YYEEEE. For the CDR3, the DNA is TGTGCCAGCAGCTTCACTAGCGGGGTTGCGGATACGCAGTATTTT. Translating it yields CASSFTSGVADTQYF.

The rearrangement joins TRBV7-6 to TRBJ2-7; 7 nucleotides line up with TRBD1. The length of the CDR3 is 14 residues. Unmatched junction bases numbered 3, after V lost 1 base and J lost 3 bases. Germline CDR1 and CDR2: SGHVS and FNYEAQ. The CDR3 loop reads CASSLVGTDYEQYF. CDR3 nucleotide sequence: TGTGCCAGCAGCTTAGTAGGGACAGACTACGAGCAGTACTTC.

V gene TRBV2 combines with J gene TRBJ1-2; a possible D gene is TRBD1 (5 bases). This CDR3 is built from 13 residues. Germline V gene lookup returns CDR1 SNHLY and CDR2 FYNNEI. The CDR3 coding sequence is TGTGCAGGGGCGGTGGGGGTTAAAGATGGCTACACCTTC. The encoded protein is CAGAVGVKDGYTF.

J is TRBJ1-3 and V is TRBV5-4, with D perhaps TRBD1 (5 bases). Trimming left V 4 bases short and J 2 bases short, with 13 bases between. Germline V lookup: CDR1 SGHNT, CDR2 YYREEE (reference sequence). CDR3 length equals 15 residues. The CDR3 region has the DNA TGTGCCAGCAGCCGGGAGGGGAGCCCTGGAAACACCATATATTTT. This encodes CASSREGSPGNTIYF.

The chain recombines TRBV9 with TRBJ1-1; 8 bases are a match to TRBD1. Per the germline V gene, CDR1 is SGDLS and CDR2 is YYNGEE. The CDR3 has 14 amino acids. The junction had 7 bases not matched to a gene; V was cut back by 3 bases and J by 6 bases. CDR3 in DNA: TGTGCCAGCAGCGCCCAGACAGGGGCGGCTGAAGCTTTCTTT. Its translation is CASSAQTGAAEAFF. Together with reference TRBV9 and TRBJ1-1, the CDR3 gives the full variable domain: DSGVTQTPKHLITATGQRVTLRCSPRSGDLSVYWYQQSLDQGLQFLIQYYNGEERAKGNILERFSAQQFPDLHSELNLSSLELGDSALYFCASSAQTGAAEAFFGQGTRLTVV.

The chain joins TRBV6-5 to TRBJ1-1; 10 bases are shared with TRBD1. J gave up 0 bases and V 2 bases, and 3 bases lay outside the gene matches. CDR3 length: 16 amino acids. The germline V gene encodes CDR1 MNHEY and CDR2 SVGAGI. The CDR3 DNA follows: TGTGCCAGCAGTTACGGGACAGGGGTTTTGAACACTGAAGCTTTCTTT. Translating gives CASSYGTGVLNTEAFF.

The chain links TRBV19 to TRBJ2-7; TRBD2 agrees at 9 bases. Germline CDR1 reads LNHDA; CDR2 reads SQIVND (reference sequence). With 3 bases clipped from V and 2 bases from J, the junction kept 8 bases outside the gene matches. This CDR3 spans 16 amino acids. The CDR3: CASSIGGSGGTYEQYF. CDR3 bases: TGTGCCAGTAGTATTGGTGGTAGCGGGGGCACCTACGAGCAGTACTTC.

This clone was observed a single time. Other DNA sequences in the same sample also yield this CDR3. The chain employs TRBV5-4 and TRBJ1-2; tentatively, D is TRBD1 (5 bases). The V end was cut by 4 bases, the J end by 2 bases, with 9 bases between. The CDR3 contains 13 residues. The V gene's germline CDR1 is SGHNT and CDR2 YYREEE (reference sequence). Here the CDR3 reads CASSPDRNYGYTF. CDR3 DNA: TGTGCCAGCAGCCCCGACAGAAACTATGGCTACACCTTC.

The V gene is TRBV14, the J gene TRBJ2-6, with D uncertain. The germline V and J ends were trimmed by 4 bases and 3 bases, with 13 bases remaining between them. Germline CDR1 reads SGHDN; CDR2 reads FVKESK. The CDR3 runs 16 residues. CDR3 nucleotide sequence: TGTGCCAGCAGCCGGGCAGGTCTAAGTGGGGCCAACGTCCTGACTTTC. It encodes CASSRAGLSGANVLTF.

The V call is TRBV19, the J call TRBJ1-2; tentatively, D is TRBD1 (6 bases). The germline V gene encodes CDR1 LNHDA and CDR2 SQIVND (reference sequence). The CDR3 is made up of 16 amino acids. Trimming shortened V by 5 bases and J by 4 bases, and 20 bases separated the two germline ends. Here the CDR3 DNA reads TGTGCCAGTAGTGCTTTAACAGGGAAGGCTGTCTATGGCTACACCTTC. Its protein is CASSALTGKAVYGYTF.

This chain joins TRBV5-1 and TRBJ2-5; TRBD1 agrees at 9 bases. Trimming at V came to 4 bases and at J to 5 bases, leaving 9 bases not matched to a gene. The V gene's germline CDR1 is SGHRS and CDR2 YFSETQ. The CDR3 sequence is 15 residues long. The CDR3 nucleotides read TGCGCCAGCAGCGTGGACAGGGGAGGAGCGGAGACCCAGTACTTC. As protein: CASSVDRGGAETQYF. Using reference TRBV5-1 and TRBJ2-5 for the parts outside the CDR3, the full variable domain is KAGVTQTPRYLIKTRGQQVTLSCSPISGHRSVSWYQQTPGQGLQFLFEYFSETQRNKGNFPGRFSGRQFSNSRSEMNVSTLELGDSALYLCASSVDRGGAETQYFGPGTRLLVL.

The chain is built from TRBV18 and TRBJ2-2, with D possibly being TRBD2 (6 bases). CDR1 is KGHSH, CDR2 LQKENI, per germline. The CDR3 runs to 13 residues. V lost 8 bases, J lost 6 bases, and 13 bases lay in between. The CDR3 protein is CASHAGLAGELFF. The CDR3 DNA follows: TGTGCCAGCCACGCGGGGCTCGCCGGGGAGCTGTTTTTT. The full variable domain, with the rest looked up from reference TRBV18 and TRBJ2-2, is NAGVMQNPRHLVRRRGQEARLRCSPMKGHSHVYWYRQLPEEGLKFMVYLQKENIIDESGMPKERFSAEFPKEGPSILRIQQVVRGDSAAYFCASHAGLAGELFFGEGSRLTVL.

This rearrangement joins TRBV5-6 to TRBJ2-7; D is uncertain. The germline V gene encodes CDR1 SGHDT and CDR2 YYEEEE. Trimming shortened V by 1 base and J by 5 bases, and 4 bases separated the two germline ends. CDR3 length equals 11 residues. CDR3 sequence: CASSLNDEQYF. CDR3 nucleotide sequence: TGTGCCAGCAGCTTGAATGACGAGCAGTACTTC.